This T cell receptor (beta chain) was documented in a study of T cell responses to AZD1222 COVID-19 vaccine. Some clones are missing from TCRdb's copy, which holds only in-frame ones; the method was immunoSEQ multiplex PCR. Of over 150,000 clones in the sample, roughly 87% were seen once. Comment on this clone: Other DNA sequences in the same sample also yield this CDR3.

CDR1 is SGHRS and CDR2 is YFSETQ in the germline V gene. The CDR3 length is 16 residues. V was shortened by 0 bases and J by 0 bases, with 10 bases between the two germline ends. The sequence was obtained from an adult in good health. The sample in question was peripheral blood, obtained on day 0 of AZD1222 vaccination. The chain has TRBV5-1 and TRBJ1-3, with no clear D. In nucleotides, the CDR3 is TGCGCCAGCAGCTTGGCGACGGGTTCCTCTGGAAACACCATATATTTT. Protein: CASSLATGSSGNTIYF.